Here is one T cell receptor beta chain with its context. Its cognate antigen is unknown. Roughly three months, about 14 weeks, into antiretroviral therapy, follow-up blood was collected. All unsorted peripheral T cells were captured because whole blood was used without fractionation. The RNA source was a roughly 2.6 ml peripheral blood draw. The data originate from a study of HIV-infected patients and healthy controls. Background on the study: CD8 counts did not change consistently during early therapy; the CD4:CD8 ratio climbed slightly. All patients had undetectable virus after a further year of therapy, 11 of 16 by the second bleed.

Reverse transcription used 450 to 650 ng RNA and constant-region primers for alpha and beta. Using multiplexing indices, alpha and beta chain libraries were generated apart by chain-specific third strand synthesis. Each CDR3 protein is one row after TCRdb ran MiXCR on the 5' RACE reads. The data contain 5,300 or so distinct CDR3 sequences, around 8.7% of them singletons. This CDR3 has 15 amino acids. V trimming: 5 bases; J trimming: 6 bases; junction bases outside the gene matches: 10. Per germline, CDR1 SGHDT and CDR2 YYEEEE. Study results and caveats: HIV-infected patients and controls differed significantly in mean usage of eight alpha and eight beta V genes.

The specimen was blood, collected during antiretroviral therapy. This chain joins TRBV5-6 and TRBJ1-5, with TRBD1 matching 8 bases. The receptor comes from an adult with HIV infection. The CDR3 loop reads CASSYGQGSSQPQHF. CDR3 nucleotide sequence: TGTGCCAGCAGTTACGGACAGGGTTCGAGTCAGCCCCAGCATTTT.